These T cell receptor beta chains were read from a single sample in a study of OX40 agonist ivuxolimab in advanced cancers. Some clones are missing from TCRdb's copy, which holds only in-frame ones; the method was immunoSEQ multiplex PCR. The table records 40,000 to 55,000 clones, around 93% of them present only once. The sample was CD4+ or CD8+ T cells sorted from blood, taken in a trial of the OX40 agonist ivuxolimab. The receptors originated from an adult with an advanced solid tumor such as melanoma, head and neck, liver or kidney cancer. CDR3s include the opening cysteine and the closing phenylalanine or tryptophan. Fields, in order: J gene, clone size, D gene, V gene, CDR3 DNA, CDR3 protein. The D gene is left open where the match is weak. Expanded clones get a size class; other rows say once, few or many, or leave the size out.

J: TRBJ2-1; size: .; D: TRBD2; V: TRBV19; DNA: TGTGCCAGTAGTATACTAGCGGGAGTGAATGAGCAGTTCTTC; CDR3: CASSILAGVNEQFF
J: TRBJ2-1; size: .; D: TRBD2; V: TRBV27; DNA: TGTGCCAGCAGTTTTGGTAGCGGGAGGGCCCTCAATGAGCAGTTCTTC; CDR3: CASSFGSGRALNEQFF
J: TRBJ2-7; size: .; D: .; V: TRBV15; DNA: TGTGCCACCAGCAGAGTGGAGGGACGGTGGTACGAGCAGTACTTC; CDR3: CATSRVEGRWYEQYF
J: TRBJ2-3; size: few; D: TRBD1; V: TRBV19; DNA: TGTGCCAGTAGTATAGGTTGGACAGGGGGCACAGATACGCAGTATTTT; CDR3: CASSIGWTGGTDTQYF
J: TRBJ1-5; size: .; D: .; V: TRBV21-1; DNA: TGTGCCAGCAGCGAATGGCAGGGGTCCATTTATAGCAATCAGCCCCAGCATTTT; CDR3: CASSEWQGSIYSNQPQHF
J: TRBJ2-2; size: .; D: .; V: TRBV4-3; DNA: TGCGCCAGCAGCCAAGAAGTGGTGGAGGCGAACACCGGGGAGCTGTTTTTT; CDR3: CASSQEVVEANTGELFF
J: TRBJ2-7; size: once; D: TRBD2; V: TRBV15; DNA: TGTGCCACCAGCATCCAGCGGGAGTTCTACGAGCAGTACTTC; CDR3: CATSIQREFYEQYF
J: TRBJ1-2; size: .; D: .; V: TRBV4-3; DNA: TGCGCCAGCAGCCAAGACTTAACAGGGACCTATGGCTACACCTTC; CDR3: CASSQDLTGTYGYTF
J: TRBJ2-7; size: .; D: TRBD2; V: TRBV4-2; DNA: TGTGCCAGCAGCCACACGACCTATAGCGGGTCGGGCTACGAGCAGTACTTC; CDR3: CASSHTTYSGSGYEQYF
J: TRBJ1-1; size: .; D: .; V: TRBV28; DNA: TGTGCCAGCAGTTTGAGGGTAAATAGGATCACTGAAGCTTTCTTT; CDR3: CASSLRVNRITEAFF
J: TRBJ2-7; size: .; D: TRBD2; V: TRBV28; DNA: TGTGCCAGCAGTTGGGGGACTAACCTCGAGCAGTACTTC; CDR3: CASSWGTNLEQYF
J: TRBJ2-7; size: .; D: .; V: TRBV27; DNA: TGTGCCAGCAGCTATACAGGGCCCTACGAGCAGTACTTC; CDR3: CASSYTGPYEQYF
J: TRBJ2-1; size: .; D: .; V: TRBV7-2; DNA: TGTGCCAGCAGCTTAGGCAGAGGCAAGACGGATGAGCAGTTCTTC; CDR3: CASSLGRGKTDEQFF
J: TRBJ2-1; size: .; D: TRBD2; V: TRBV4-1; DNA: TGCGCCAGCAGACGATTTACTAGCGGGAGTGATGAGCAGTTCTTC; CDR3: CASRRFTSGSDEQFF
J: TRBJ2-3; size: .; D: TRBD1; V: TRBV15; DNA: TGTGCCACCAGAGACAGGGAAGTAACAGATACGCAGTATTTT; CDR3: CATRDREVTDTQYF
J: TRBJ2-7; size: .; D: TRBD2; V: TRBV5-6; DNA: TGTGCCAGCAGCCCGGGGCTAGCGGGAAGTTTTGAAGAGCAGTACTTC; CDR3: CASSPGLAGSFEEQYF
J: TRBJ2-1; size: .; D: .; V: TRBV11-3; DNA: TGTGCCAGCAGCTTCGGAGTGTCCTACAATGAGCAGTTCTTC; CDR3: CASSFGVSYNEQFF
J: TRBJ2-7; size: .; D: .; V: TRBV6-5; DNA: TGTGCCAGCAGTTACTCGGAGGGTGGCGAGCAGTACTTC; CDR3: CASSYSEGGEQYF
J: TRBJ1-2; size: .; D: TRBD1; V: TRBV19; DNA: TGTGCCAGGCCTAATGAACAGGGGGAACTTGGCTATGGCTACACCTTC; CDR3: CARPNEQGELGYGYTF
J: TRBJ2-1; size: once; D: .; V: TRBV11-1; DNA: TGTGCCAGCAGCTTAGTGTCCGGGGTCTCCTACAATGAGCAGTTCTTC; CDR3: CASSLVSGVSYNEQFF
J: TRBJ1-1; size: once; D: .; V: TRBV5-5; DNA: TGTGCCAGCAGCGCTACAGGGAGCACTGAAGCTTTCTTT; CDR3: CASSATGSTEAFF
J: TRBJ2-1; size: .; D: .; V: TRBV27; DNA: TGTGCCAGCAGTTTAATAGGGAAGGAGCAGTTCTTC; CDR3: CASSLIGKEQFF
J: TRBJ2-7; size: .; D: .; V: TRBV28; DNA: TGTGCCAGCAGGGACAGCTGGGAGCAGTACTTC; CDR3: CASRDSWEQYF
J: TRBJ1-2; size: .; D: .; V: TRBV14; DNA: TGTGCCAGCAGCCCATCCGATTACTATGGCTACACCTTC; CDR3: CASSPSDYYGYTF
J: TRBJ2-2; size: .; D: .; V: TRBV21-1; DNA: TGTGCCAGCAGCAAAGGTATCGGACACCTCAACACCGGGGAGCTGTTTTTT; CDR3: CASSKGIGHLNTGELFF
J: TRBJ2-5; size: .; D: TRBD1; V: TRBV5-1; DNA: TGCGCCAGCAGCTTGGAGACAGGGACCCAAGAGACCCAGTACTTC; CDR3: CASSLETGTQETQYF
J: TRBJ2-1; size: .; D: .; V: TRBV19; DNA: TGTGCCAGTAGCGAACCCCCATACAATGAGCAGTTCTTC; CDR3: CASSEPPYNEQFF
J: TRBJ2-7; size: once; D: TRBD2; V: TRBV11-2; DNA: TGTGCCAGCAGCCTCACTAGCGGTTCCTACGAGCAGTACTTC; CDR3: CASSLTSGSYEQYF
J: TRBJ2-5; size: .; D: .; V: TRBV5-1; DNA: TGCGCCAGCAGCGACCAAGAGACCCAGTACTTC; CDR3: CASSDQETQYF
J: TRBJ2-1; size: .; D: TRBD2; V: TRBV7-9; DNA: TGTGCCAGCAGCCTAGTTAGCGGGAGGGCCTACAATGAGCAGTTCTTC; CDR3: CASSLVSGRAYNEQFF
J: TRBJ2-1; size: .; D: .; V: TRBV19; DNA: TGTGCCAGTAGTATAGCTTACAATGAGCAGTTCTTC; CDR3: CASSIAYNEQFF
J: TRBJ2-5; size: .; D: TRBD2; V: TRBV15; DNA: TGTGCCACCAGCAGACTCCCCCAGCGGGGCCAAGAGACCCAGTACTTC; CDR3: CATSRLPQRGQETQYF
J: TRBJ2-6; size: .; D: .; V: TRBV7-8; DNA: TGTGCCAGCAGCACTCTCGTTGAGGTCCCTGGGGCCAACGTCCTGACTTTC; CDR3: CASSTLVEVPGANVLTF
J: TRBJ1-5; size: .; D: TRBD1; V: TRBV9; DNA: TGTGCCAGCAGCGTAGGGTCAGGGACAGGCAATCAGCCCCAGCATTTT; CDR3: CASSVGSGTGNQPQHF
J: TRBJ2-7; size: .; D: TRBD2; V: TRBV28; DNA: TGTGCCAGCGGATCCCCGGGACTAGCTTACGAGCAGTACTTC; CDR3: CASGSPGLAYEQYF
J: TRBJ2-7; size: .; D: .; V: TRBV6-5; DNA: TGTGCCAGCAGTTACCGCAGGACCTACGAGCAGTACTTC; CDR3: CASSYRRTYEQYF
J: TRBJ1-5; size: once; D: TRBD1; V: TRBV7-2; DNA: TGTGCCAGCAGCTTGACAGGGGGGAGCAATCAGCCCCAGCATTTT; CDR3: CASSLTGGSNQPQHF
J: TRBJ1-1; size: once; D: .; V: TRBV10-3; DNA: TGTGCCATCAGTGGGGCACAGGCGAACACTGAAGCTTTCTTT; CDR3: CAISGAQANTEAFF
J: TRBJ1-1; size: few; D: .; V: TRBV19; DNA: TGTGCCAGTATGTACGGCACTGAAGCTTTCTTT; CDR3: CASMYGTEAFF
J: TRBJ2-4; size: .; D: TRBD2; V: TRBV6-1; DNA: TGTGCCAGCAGTGAATTAACTAGCGGGAGGGGGAGGGCCAAAAACATTCAGTACTTC; CDR3: CASSELTSGRGRAKNIQYF
J: TRBJ1-1; size: once; D: TRBD1; V: TRBV28; DNA: TGTGCCAGCAGTTCCGGGACAGGGCTTAACACTGAAGCTTTCTTT; CDR3: CASSSGTGLNTEAFF